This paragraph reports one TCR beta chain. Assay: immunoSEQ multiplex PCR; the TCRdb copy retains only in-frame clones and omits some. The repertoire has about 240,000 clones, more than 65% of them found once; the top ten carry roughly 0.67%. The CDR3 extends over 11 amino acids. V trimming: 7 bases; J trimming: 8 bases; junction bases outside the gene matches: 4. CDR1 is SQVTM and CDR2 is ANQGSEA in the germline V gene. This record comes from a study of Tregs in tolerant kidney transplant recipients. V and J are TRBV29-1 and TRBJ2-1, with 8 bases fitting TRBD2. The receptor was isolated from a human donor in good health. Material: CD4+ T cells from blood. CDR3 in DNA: TGCAGCGGCCAGCGGGAGTATGAGCAGTTCTTC. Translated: CSGQREYEQFF.